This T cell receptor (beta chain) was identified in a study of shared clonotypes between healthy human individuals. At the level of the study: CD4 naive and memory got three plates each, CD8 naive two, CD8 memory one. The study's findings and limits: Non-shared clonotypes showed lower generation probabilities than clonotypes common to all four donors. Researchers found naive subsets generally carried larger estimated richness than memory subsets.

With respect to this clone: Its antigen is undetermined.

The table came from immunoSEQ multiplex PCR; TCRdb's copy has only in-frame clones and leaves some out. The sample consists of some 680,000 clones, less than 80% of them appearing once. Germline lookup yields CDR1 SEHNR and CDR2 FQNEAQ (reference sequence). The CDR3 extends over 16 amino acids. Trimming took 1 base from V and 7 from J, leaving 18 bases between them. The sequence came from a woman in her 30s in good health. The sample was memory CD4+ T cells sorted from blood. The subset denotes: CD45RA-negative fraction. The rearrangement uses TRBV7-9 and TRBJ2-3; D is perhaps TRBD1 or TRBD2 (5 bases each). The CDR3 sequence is CASSLGYRDPTNTQYF. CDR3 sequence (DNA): TGTGCCAGCAGCTTAGGGTACCGGGACCCTACAAATACGCAGTATTTT.